A single sample is the source of the 11 T cell receptor beta chains below, sequenced in a study of cytomegalovirus exposure and HLA in healthy donors. 60 Vbeta and 13 Jbeta primers were used in PCR. Produced via immunoSEQ multiplex PCR; TCRdb's table is partial and in-frame only. The table lists 90,000 to 100,000 clones, 60% to 80% of them singletons. Sequenced input: PBMCs. These receptors were obtained from a female donor in good health and CMV-seronegative.

V is TRBV27 and J is TRBJ2-3; the match to TRBD2 covers 11 bases. V lost 4 bases and J lost 5; bases outside the gene matches: 2. Germline V gene data show CDR1 as MNHEY and CDR2 as SMNVEV (reference sequence). The CDR3 is made up of 14 amino acids. This chain's CDR3 is CASSYGLAGDTQYF. For the CDR3, the DNA is TGTGCCAGCAGTTACGGACTAGCGGGAGATACGCAGTATTTT.

The chain links TRBV19 to TRBJ2-1, with D hard to call. CDR1 is LNHDA and CDR2 is SQIVND in the germline V gene (reference sequence). The V end lost 3 bases, the J end lost 6 bases, and 3 bases lay between the germline ends. CDR3 size: 11 residues. CDR3 region: CASSIRNEQFF. In DNA form, the CDR3 reads TGTGCCAGTAGTATCCGCAATGAGCAGTTCTTC.

The gene calls are TRBV6-1 and TRBJ1-4, with TRBD1 matching over 8 bases. The ends lost 6 bases at V and 8 bases at J; junction bases unmatched: 8. The CDR3 is 14 residues long. The V gene's germline CDR1 is MNHNS and CDR2 SASEGT. The chain's CDR3 is CASSRRTGSEKLFF. CDR3 bases: TGTGCCAGCAGCCGAAGGACAGGGAGCGAAAAACTGTTTTTT.

This CDR3 reads CASSSHGTQAREQFF. The CDR3 region has the DNA TGTGCCAGCAGCTCACATGGGACACAGGCCAGGGAGCAGTTCTTC. The rearrangement uses TRBV6-5 and TRBJ2-1, with D perhaps TRBD1 (6 bases). The CDR3 totals 15 residues. V lost 6 bases, J lost 10 bases, and 22 bases lay in between. Germline loops: CDR1 MNHEY, CDR2 SVGAGI.

The gene calls are TRBV9 and TRBJ1-2, with D possibly matching TRBD1 (6 bases). CDR1 and CDR2 (germline): SGDLS, YYNGEE. The V and J ends lost 1 base and 2 bases respectively, with 18 bases between them. The CDR3 totals 17 residues. The CDR3 region is CASSVNKDSPSNYGYTF. CDR3 DNA: TGTGCCAGCAGCGTAAACAAGGACAGCCCATCCAACTATGGCTACACCTTC.

This sequence joins TRBV9 and TRBJ2-7; no definite D call. The V gene's germline CDR1 is SGDLS and CDR2 YYNGEE. The CDR3 covers 14 residues. Between the trimmed V and J ends, which lost 0 bases and 0 bases, there was a span of 7 bases. The CDR3 DNA reads as TGTGCCAGCAGCGTAGGAGACTCCTCCTACGAGCAGTACTTC. Its translation is CASSVGDSSYEQYF.

The rearrangement links TRBV18 to TRBJ2-7; 9 bases agree with TRBD1. Germline CDR1 and CDR2: KGHSH and LQKENI. The ends lost 2 bases at V and 7 bases at J; junction bases unmatched: 9. The CDR3 extends over 15 amino acids. The CDR3, as DNA: TGTGCCAGCTCACCATTATTGGGACAGGGAGGTGAGCAGTACTTC. It codes for CASSPLLGQGGEQYF.

The chain employs TRBV13 and TRBJ2-5; tentative D call: TRBD1 (6 bases). The V end lost 4 bases, the J end lost 2 bases, and 11 bases lay between the germline ends. CDR3 length equals 14 residues. Looked up from germline, CDR1 is PRHDT and CDR2 is FYEKMQ (reference sequence). Written as DNA, the CDR3 is TGTGCCAGCAGCTCCGAGGGGGTTCAAGAGACCCAGTACTTC. Translated, it gives CASSSEGVQETQYF.

The CDR3 region is CASSAIGTGVYEQYF. The CDR3 coding sequence is TGTGCCAGCAGCGCGATAGGGACAGGGGTCTACGAGCAGTACTTC. The chain combines TRBV27 with TRBJ2-5; TRBD1 matches at 10 bases. TRBJ2-7 matches the DNA end more closely, so the J call is doubtful. The V gene's germline CDR1 is MNHEY and CDR2 SMNVEV (reference sequence). The CDR3 covers 15 residues.

The V and J genes are TRBV4-1 and TRBJ2-1; the D gene is possibly TRBD2 (6 bases). CDR3 size: 18 residues. CDR1 is MGHRA and CDR2 is YSYEKL in the germline V gene. The V gene lost 0 bases and the J gene lost 1 base, with 16 bases spanning the gap. Here the CDR3 reads CASSQDLGGTMSYNEQFF. CDR3 bases: TGCGCCAGCAGCCAAGATTTGGGGGGAACTATGTCCTACAATGAGCAGTTCTTC.

The V and J genes are TRBV5-1 and TRBJ2-7; a weak D match, TRBD1 (5 bases). The CDR3 totals 12 residues. Trimming shortened V by 0 bases and J by 5 bases, and 6 bases separated the two germline ends. Germline CDR1 SGHRS, CDR2 YFSETQ. The CDR3 region has the DNA TGCGCCAGCAGCTTGGGGGGCCACGAGCAGTACTTC. It yields the protein CASSLGGHEQYF.